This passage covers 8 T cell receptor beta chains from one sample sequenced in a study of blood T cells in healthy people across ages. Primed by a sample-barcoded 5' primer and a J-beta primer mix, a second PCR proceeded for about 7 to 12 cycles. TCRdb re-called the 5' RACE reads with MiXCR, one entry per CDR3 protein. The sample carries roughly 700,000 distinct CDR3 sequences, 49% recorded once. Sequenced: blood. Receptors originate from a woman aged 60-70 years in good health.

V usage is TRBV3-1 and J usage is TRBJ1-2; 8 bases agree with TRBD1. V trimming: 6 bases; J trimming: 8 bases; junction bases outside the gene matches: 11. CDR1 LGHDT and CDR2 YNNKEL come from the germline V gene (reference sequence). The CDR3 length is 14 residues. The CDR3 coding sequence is TGTGCCAGCAGTTCCCTGGACAGGGCAGTGGGCTACACCTTC. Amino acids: CASSSLDRAVGYTF.

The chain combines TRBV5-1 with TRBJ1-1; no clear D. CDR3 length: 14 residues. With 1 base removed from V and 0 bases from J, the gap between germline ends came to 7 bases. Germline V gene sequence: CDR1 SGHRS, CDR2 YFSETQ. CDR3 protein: CASSLRGVNTEAFF. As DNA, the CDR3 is TGCGCCAGCAGCTTGCGGGGTGTGAACACTGAAGCTTTCTTT.

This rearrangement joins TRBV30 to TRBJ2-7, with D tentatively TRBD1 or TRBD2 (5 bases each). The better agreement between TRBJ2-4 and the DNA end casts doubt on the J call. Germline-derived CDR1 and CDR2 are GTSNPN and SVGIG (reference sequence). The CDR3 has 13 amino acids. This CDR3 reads CASGEGPRNIQYF. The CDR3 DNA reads TGTGCCTCCGGAGAGGGGCCGCGGAACATTCAGTACTTC.

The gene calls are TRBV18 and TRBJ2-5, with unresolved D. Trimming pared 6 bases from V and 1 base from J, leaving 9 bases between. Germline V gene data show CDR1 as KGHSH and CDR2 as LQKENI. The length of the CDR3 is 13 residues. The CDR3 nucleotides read TGTGCCAGCTCGCCGGTCCCCCAAGAGACCCAGTACTTC. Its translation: CASSPVPQETQYF.

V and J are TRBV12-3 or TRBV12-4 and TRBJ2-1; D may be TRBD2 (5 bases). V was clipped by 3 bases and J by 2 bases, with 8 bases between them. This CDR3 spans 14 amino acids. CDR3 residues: CASSFGLTYNEQFF. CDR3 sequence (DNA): TGTGCCAGCAGTTTCGGACTCACCTACAATGAGCAGTTCTTC.

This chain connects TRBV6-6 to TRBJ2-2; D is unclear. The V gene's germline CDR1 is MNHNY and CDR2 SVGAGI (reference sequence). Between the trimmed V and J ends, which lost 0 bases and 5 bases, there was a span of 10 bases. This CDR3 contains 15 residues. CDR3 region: CASSYSGPETGELFF. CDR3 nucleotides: TGTGCCAGCAGTTACTCCGGGCCTGAAACCGGGGAGCTGTTTTTT.

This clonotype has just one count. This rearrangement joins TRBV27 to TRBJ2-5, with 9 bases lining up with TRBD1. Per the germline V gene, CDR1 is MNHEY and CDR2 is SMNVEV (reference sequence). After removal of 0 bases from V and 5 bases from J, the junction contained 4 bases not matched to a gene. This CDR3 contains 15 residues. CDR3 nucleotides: TGTGCCAGCAGTTTATCCCGACAGGGGGGGGAGACCCAGTACTTC. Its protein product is CASSLSRQGGETQYF.

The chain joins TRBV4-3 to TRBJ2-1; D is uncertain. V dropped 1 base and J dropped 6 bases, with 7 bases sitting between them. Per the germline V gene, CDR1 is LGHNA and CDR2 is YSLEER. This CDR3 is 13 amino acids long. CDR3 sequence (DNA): TGCGCCAGCAGCCAAGCCCAGTTCAATGAGCAGTTCTTC. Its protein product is CASSQAQFNEQFF.